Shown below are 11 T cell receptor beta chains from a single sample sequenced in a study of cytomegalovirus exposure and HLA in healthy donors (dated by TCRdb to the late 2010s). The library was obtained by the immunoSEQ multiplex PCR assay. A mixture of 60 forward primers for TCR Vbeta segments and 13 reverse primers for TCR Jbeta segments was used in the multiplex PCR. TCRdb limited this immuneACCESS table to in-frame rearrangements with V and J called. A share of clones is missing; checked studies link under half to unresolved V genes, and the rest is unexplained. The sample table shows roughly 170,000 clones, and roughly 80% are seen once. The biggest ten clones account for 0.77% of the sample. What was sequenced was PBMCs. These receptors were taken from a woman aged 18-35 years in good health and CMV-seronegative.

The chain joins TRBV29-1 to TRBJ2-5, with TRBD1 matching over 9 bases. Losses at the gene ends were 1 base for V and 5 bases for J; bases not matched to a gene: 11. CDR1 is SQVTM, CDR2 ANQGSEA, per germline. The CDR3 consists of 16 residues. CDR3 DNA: TGCAGCGTTGAAGTGCTGGGACAGGGAGTTTCGGAGACCCAGTACTTC. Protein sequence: CSVEVLGQGVSETQYF. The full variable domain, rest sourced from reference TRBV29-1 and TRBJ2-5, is SAVISQKPSRDICQRGTSLTIQCQVDSQVTMMFWYRQQPGQSLTLIATANQGSEATYESGFVIDKFPISRPNLTFSTLTVSNMSPEDSSIYLCSVEVLGQGVSETQYFGPGTRLLVL.

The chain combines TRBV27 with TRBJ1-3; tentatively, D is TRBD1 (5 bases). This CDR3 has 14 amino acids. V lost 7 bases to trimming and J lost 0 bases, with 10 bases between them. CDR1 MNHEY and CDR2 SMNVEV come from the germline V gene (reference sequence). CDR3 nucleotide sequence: TGTGCCAGCAAACAGGCCAACTCTGGAAACACCATATATTTT. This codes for CASKQANSGNTIYF.

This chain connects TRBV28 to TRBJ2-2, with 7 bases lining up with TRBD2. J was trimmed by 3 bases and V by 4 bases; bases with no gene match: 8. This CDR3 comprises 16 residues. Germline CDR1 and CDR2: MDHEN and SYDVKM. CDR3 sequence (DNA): TGTGCCAGCAGTTCCTGGGCGGGAGCGCACACCGGGGAGCTGTTTTTT. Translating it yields CASSSWAGAHTGELFF. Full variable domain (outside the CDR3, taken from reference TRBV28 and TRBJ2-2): DVKVTQSSRYLVKRTGEKVFLECVQDMDHENMFWYRQDPGLGLRLIYFSYDVKMKEKGDIPEGYSVSREKKERFSLILESASTNQTSMYLCASSSWAGAHTGELFFGEGSRLTVL.

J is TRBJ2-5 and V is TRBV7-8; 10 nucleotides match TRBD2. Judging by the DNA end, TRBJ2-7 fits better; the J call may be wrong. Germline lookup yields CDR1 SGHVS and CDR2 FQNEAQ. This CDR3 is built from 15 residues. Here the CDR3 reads CASSLQLAGIYEQYF. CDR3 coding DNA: TGTGCCAGCAGCCTCCAACTAGCGGGAATCTACGAGCAGTACTTC.

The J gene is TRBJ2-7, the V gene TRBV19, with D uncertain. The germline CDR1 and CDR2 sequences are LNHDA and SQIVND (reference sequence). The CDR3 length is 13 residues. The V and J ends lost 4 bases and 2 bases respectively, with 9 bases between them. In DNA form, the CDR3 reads TGTGCCAGTAGTAGAGGTTTCCCCTACGAGCAGTACTTC. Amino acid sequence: CASSRGFPYEQYF.

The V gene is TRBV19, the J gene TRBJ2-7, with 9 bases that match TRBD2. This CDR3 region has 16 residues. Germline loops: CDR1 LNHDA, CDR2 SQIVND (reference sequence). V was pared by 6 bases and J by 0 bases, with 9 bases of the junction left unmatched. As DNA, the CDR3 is TGTGCCAGTAGCGATAGCGGGGGTAAGAGCTCCTACGAGCAGTACTTC. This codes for CASSDSGGKSSYEQYF.

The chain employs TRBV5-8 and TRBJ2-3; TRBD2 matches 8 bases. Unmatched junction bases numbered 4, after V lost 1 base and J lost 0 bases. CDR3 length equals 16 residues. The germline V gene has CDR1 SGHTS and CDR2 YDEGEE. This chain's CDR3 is CASSLWASGSTDTQYF. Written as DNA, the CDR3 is TGTGCCAGCAGCTTGTGGGCTAGCGGGAGCACAGATACGCAGTATTTT.

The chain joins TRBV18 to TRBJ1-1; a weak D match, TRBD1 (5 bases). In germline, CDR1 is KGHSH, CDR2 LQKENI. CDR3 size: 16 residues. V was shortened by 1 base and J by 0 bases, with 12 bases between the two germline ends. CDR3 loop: CASSPRRRGMNTEAFF. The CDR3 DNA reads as TGTGCCAGCTCACCACGACGTCGGGGGATGAACACTGAAGCTTTCTTT.

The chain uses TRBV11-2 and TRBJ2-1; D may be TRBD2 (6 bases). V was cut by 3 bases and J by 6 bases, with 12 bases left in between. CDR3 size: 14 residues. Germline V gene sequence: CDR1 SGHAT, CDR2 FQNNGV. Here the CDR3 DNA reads TGTGCCAGCAGCTTGCAACTAGCCTTCAATGAGCAGTTCTTC. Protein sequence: CASSLQLAFNEQFF.

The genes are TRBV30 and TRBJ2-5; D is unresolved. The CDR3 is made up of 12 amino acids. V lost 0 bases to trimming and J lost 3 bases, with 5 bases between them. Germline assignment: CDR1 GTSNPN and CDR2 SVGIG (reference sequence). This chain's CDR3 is CAWSVAEETQYF. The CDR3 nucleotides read TGTGCCTGGAGTGTGGCAGAAGAGACCCAGTACTTC.

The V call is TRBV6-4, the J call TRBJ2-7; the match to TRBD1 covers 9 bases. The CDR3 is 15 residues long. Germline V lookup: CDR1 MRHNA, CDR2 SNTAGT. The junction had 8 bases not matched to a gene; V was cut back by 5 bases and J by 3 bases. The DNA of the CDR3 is TGTGCCAGCAGTCCGAGCGGGACAGGGAACTACGAGCAGTACTTC. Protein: CASSPSGTGNYEQYF.